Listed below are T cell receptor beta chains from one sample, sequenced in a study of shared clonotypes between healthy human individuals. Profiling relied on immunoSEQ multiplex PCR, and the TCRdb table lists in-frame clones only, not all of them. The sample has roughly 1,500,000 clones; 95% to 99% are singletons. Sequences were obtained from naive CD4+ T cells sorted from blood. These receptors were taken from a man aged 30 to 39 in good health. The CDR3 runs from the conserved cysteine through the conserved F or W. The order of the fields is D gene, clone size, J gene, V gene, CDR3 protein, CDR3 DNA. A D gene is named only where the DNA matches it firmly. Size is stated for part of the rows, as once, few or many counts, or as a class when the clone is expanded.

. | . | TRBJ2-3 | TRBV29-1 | CSLIWHSSTDTQYF | TGCAGCCTTATCTGGCATTCTAGCACAGATACGCAGTATTTT
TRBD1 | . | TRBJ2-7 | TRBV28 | CASSLFLGQTRYEQYF | TGTGCCAGCAGTTTATTTTTGGGACAGACAAGATACGAGCAGTACTTC
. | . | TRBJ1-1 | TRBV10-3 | CAATDNENTEAFF | TGTGCCGCAACGGACAATGAAAACACTGAAGCTTTCTTT
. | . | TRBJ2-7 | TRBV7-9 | CASSLGSNDRRAYEQYF | TGTGCCAGCAGCTTGGGCTCGAATGACAGGAGGGCCTACGAGCAGTACTTC
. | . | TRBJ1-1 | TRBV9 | CASSVGRNQNTEAFF | TGTGCCAGCAGCGTAGGGAGGAATCAGAACACTGAAGCTTTCTTT
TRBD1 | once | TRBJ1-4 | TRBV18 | CASSAGTGATNEKLFF | TGTGCCAGCTCGGCCGGGACAGGGGCAACTAATGAAAAACTGTTTTTT
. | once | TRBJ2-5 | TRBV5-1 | CASSFTLARVQETQYF | TGCGCCAGCAGCTTCACGCTAGCGCGGGTCCAAGAGACCCAGTACTTC
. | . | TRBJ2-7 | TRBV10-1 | CASSDRSRDADEQYF | TGCGCCAGCAGTGATAGGAGCCGGGATGCGGACGAGCAGTACTTC
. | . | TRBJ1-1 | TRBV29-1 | CSALLLGQPNTEAFF | TGCAGCGCCCTCCTACTCGGACAGCCGAACACTGAAGCTTTCTTT
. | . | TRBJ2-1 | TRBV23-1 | CASSQWGERNPYNEQFF | TGCGCCAGCAGTCAATGGGGAGAGCGGAACCCCTACAATGAGCAGTTCTTC
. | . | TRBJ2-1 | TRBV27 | CASSLRGLDYNEQFF | TGTGCCAGCAGTTTACGTGGTCTAGATTACAATGAGCAGTTCTTC
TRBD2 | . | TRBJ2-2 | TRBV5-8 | CASSLLSGRVGELFF | TGTGCCAGCAGCTTGCTGTCAGGGAGGGTCGGGGAGCTGTTTTTT
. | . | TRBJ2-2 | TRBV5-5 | CASSLYANTGELFF | TGTGCCAGCAGCTTGTATGCGAACACCGGGGAGCTGTTTTTT